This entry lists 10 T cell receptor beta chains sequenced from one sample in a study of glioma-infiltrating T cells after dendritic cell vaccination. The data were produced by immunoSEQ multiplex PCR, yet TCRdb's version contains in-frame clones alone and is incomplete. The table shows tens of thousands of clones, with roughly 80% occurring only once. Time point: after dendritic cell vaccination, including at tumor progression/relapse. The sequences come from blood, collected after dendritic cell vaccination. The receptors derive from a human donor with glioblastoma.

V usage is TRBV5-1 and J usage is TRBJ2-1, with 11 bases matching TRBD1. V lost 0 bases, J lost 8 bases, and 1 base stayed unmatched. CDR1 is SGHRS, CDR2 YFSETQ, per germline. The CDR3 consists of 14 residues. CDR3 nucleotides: TGCGCCAGCAGCTTGGAGGGACAGGGGGATGAGCAGTTCTTC. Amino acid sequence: CASSLEGQGDEQFF.

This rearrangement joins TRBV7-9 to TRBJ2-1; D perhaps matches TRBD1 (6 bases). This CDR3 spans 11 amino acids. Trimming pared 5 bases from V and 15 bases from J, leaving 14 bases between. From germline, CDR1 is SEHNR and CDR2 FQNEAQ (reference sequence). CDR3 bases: TGTGCCAGCAGCCCCGGACAGTATACGTTCTTC. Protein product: CASSPGQYTFF.

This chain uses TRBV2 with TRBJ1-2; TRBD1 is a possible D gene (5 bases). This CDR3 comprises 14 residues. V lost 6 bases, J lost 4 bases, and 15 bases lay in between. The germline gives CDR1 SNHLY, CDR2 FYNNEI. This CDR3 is CASRDGQNLYGYTF. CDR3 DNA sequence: TGTGCCAGCAGGGATGGACAAAACCTCTATGGCTACACCTTC. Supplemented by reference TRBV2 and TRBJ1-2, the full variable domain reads EPEVTQTPSHQVTQMGQEVILRCVPISNHLYFYWYRQILGQKVEFLVSFYNNEISEKSEIFDDQFSVERPDGSNFTLKIRSTKLEDSAMYFCASRDGQNLYGYTFGSGTRLTVV.

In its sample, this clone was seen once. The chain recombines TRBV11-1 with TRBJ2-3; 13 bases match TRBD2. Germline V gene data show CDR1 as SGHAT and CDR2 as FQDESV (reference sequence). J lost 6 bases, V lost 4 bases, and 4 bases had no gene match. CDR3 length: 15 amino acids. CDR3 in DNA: TGTGCCAGCAGCTGGACTAGCGGGGGTTGGGATACGCAGTATTTT. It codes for CASSWTSGGWDTQYF.

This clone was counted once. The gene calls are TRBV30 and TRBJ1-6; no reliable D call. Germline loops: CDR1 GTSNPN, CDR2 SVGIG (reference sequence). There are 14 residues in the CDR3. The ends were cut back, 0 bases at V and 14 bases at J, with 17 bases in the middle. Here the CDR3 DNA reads TGTGCCTGGAGTGTATCCGGGAGAAGTAGGACCCTCCACTTT. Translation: CAWSVSGRSRTLHF.

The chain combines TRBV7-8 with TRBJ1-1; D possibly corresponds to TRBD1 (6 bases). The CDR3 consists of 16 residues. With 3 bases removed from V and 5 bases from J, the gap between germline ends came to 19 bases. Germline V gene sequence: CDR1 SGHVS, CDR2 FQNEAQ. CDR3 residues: CASSFAFTGSITEAFF. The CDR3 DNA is TGTGCCAGCAGCTTCGCCTTTACAGGGTCGATAACTGAAGCTTTCTTT.

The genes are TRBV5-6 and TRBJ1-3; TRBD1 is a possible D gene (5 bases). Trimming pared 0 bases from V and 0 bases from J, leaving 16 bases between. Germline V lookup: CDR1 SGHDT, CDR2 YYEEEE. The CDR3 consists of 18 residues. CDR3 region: CASSLVTSGGSSGNTIYF. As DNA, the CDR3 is TGTGCCAGCAGCTTGGTTACCTCCGGGGGTAGCTCTGGAAACACCATATATTTT.

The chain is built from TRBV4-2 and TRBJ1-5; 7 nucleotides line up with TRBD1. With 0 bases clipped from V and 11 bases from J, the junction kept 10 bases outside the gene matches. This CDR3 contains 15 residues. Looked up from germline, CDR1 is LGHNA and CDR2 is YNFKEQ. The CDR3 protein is CASSQEAGGTSAQHF. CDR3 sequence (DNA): TGTGCCAGCAGCCAAGAGGCAGGGGGGACCTCGGCCCAGCATTTT.

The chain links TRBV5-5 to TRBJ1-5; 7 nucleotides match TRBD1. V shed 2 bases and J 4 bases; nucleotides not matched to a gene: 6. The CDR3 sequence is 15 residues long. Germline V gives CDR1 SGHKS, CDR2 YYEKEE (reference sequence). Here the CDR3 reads CASSFEGARNQPQHF. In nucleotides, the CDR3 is TGTGCCAGCAGCTTTGAGGGGGCGCGGAATCAGCCCCAGCATTTT.

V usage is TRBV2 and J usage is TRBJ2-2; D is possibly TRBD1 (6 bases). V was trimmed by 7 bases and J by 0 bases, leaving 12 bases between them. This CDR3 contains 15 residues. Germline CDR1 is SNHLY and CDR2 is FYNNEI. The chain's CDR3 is CASNKQGSNTGELFF. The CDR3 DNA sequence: TGTGCCAGCAATAAGCAGGGGTCGAACACCGGGGAGCTGTTTTTT. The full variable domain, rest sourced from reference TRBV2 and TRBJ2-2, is EPEVTQTPSHQVTQMGQEVILRCVPISNHLYFYWYRQILGQKVEFLVSFYNNEISEKSEIFDDQFSVERPDGSNFTLKIRSTKLEDSAMYFCASNKQGSNTGELFFGEGSRLTVL.